The rows below give T cell receptor beta chains drawn from one sample of a study of neoadjuvant nivolumab and ipilimumab in lung cancer. Here immunoSEQ multiplex PCR was the method, and the copy in TCRdb shows in-frame clones only, minus some. The data show more than 25,000 clones, about 78% seen once. Sequenced material: tumor tissue, taken after neoadjuvant nivolumab, alone or with ipilimumab, at or shortly before surgery. The receptor set was obtained from an adult with non-small cell lung cancer. Each CDR3 is given with its conserved first and last residue. Fields, in order: D gene, clone size, J gene, V gene, CDR3 protein, CDR3 DNA. The D gene is left open where the match is weak. Only part of the rows carry a size: once, few, many, or a class if the clone is expanded.

d_call: -; clone_size: -; j_call: TRBJ2-1; v_call: TRBV10-3; cdr3_aa: CAISESGDQSYNEQFF; cdr3_nt: TGTGCCATCAGTGAGTCGGGGGATCAGTCCTACAATGAGCAGTTCTTC
d_call: TRBD1; clone_size: -; j_call: TRBJ1-4; v_call: TRBV2; cdr3_aa: CASTATGGKLFF; cdr3_nt: TGTGCCAGCACTGCCACAGGGGGGAAACTGTTTTTT
d_call: -; clone_size: -; j_call: TRBJ1-2; v_call: TRBV11-1; cdr3_aa: CASSLGERVRGYTF; cdr3_nt: TGTGCCAGCAGCCTGGGGGAACGGGTTAGGGGCTACACCTTC
d_call: -; clone_size: -; j_call: TRBJ1-5; v_call: TRBV18; cdr3_aa: CASSPTAFGDSNQPQHF; cdr3_nt: TGTGCCAGCTCACCGACAGCCTTTGGGGATAGCAATCAGCCCCAGCATTTT
d_call: TRBD2; clone_size: -; j_call: TRBJ2-5; v_call: TRBV7-2; cdr3_aa: CASSLARTSGGGKGETQYF; cdr3_nt: TGTGCCAGCAGCTTAGCGCGGACTAGCGGGGGGGGTAAGGGAGAGACCCAGTACTTC
d_call: -; clone_size: -; j_call: TRBJ1-2; v_call: TRBV6-1; cdr3_aa: CASTEGTDFGYTF; cdr3_nt: TGTGCCAGCACCGAAGGGACGGACTTTGGCTACACCTTC
d_call: -; clone_size: few; j_call: TRBJ2-7; v_call: TRBV5-5; cdr3_aa: CASSLVGGATYEQYF; cdr3_nt: TGTGCCAGCAGCTTGGTCGGGGGCGCAACCTACGAGCAGTACTTC
d_call: -; clone_size: -; j_call: TRBJ1-4; v_call: TRBV4-1; cdr3_aa: CASSQQGVGEKLFF; cdr3_nt: TGCGCCAGCAGCCAACAGGGAGTGGGTGAAAAACTGTTTTTT
d_call: -; clone_size: -; j_call: TRBJ1-5; v_call: TRBV11-2; cdr3_aa: CASSLEGGQPQHF; cdr3_nt: TGTGCCAGCAGCTTAGAGGGGGGTCAGCCCCAGCATTTT
d_call: -; clone_size: -; j_call: TRBJ1-3; v_call: TRBV6-1; cdr3_aa: CASSESSSGNTIYF; cdr3_nt: TGTGCCAGCAGTGAAAGCTCCTCTGGAAACACCATATATTTT
d_call: TRBD2; clone_size: -; j_call: TRBJ2-1; v_call: TRBV7-2; cdr3_aa: CASSLAGTSGGAVEQFF; cdr3_nt: TGTGCCAGCAGCTTGGCCGGGACTAGCGGGGGGGCCGTTGAGCAGTTCTTC
d_call: -; clone_size: once; j_call: TRBJ1-2; v_call: TRBV11-2; cdr3_aa: CASSLDILVYGYTF; cdr3_nt: TGTGCCAGCAGCTTAGATATACTGGTCTATGGCTACACCTTC
d_call: TRBD2; clone_size: -; j_call: TRBJ2-3; v_call: TRBV4-2; cdr3_aa: CASSQGSGGKVVTQYF; cdr3_nt: TGTGCCAGTAGCCAGGGGTCGGGGGGGAAGGTAGTTACGCAGTATTTT
d_call: -; clone_size: -; j_call: TRBJ2-6; v_call: TRBV29-1; cdr3_aa: CSVEERQQVSGANVLTF; cdr3_nt: TGCAGCGTTGAAGAACGGCAACAAGTCTCTGGGGCCAACGTCCTGACTTTC
d_call: TRBD1; clone_size: -; j_call: TRBJ1-6; v_call: TRBV5-1; cdr3_aa: CASRRDRAGSPLHF; cdr3_nt: TGCGCCAGCAGACGTGACAGGGCAGGATCACCCCTCCACTTT
d_call: -; clone_size: -; j_call: TRBJ2-7; v_call: TRBV7-2; cdr3_aa: CASSVVGGSTSYEQYF; cdr3_nt: TGTGCCAGCAGCGTAGTAGGGGGGAGTACCTCCTACGAGCAGTACTTC
d_call: -; clone_size: -; j_call: TRBJ2-5; v_call: TRBV11-2; cdr3_aa: CASSFPRLVGETQYF; cdr3_nt: TGTGCCAGCAGCTTTCCCCGCCTAGTAGGAGAGACCCAGTACTTC
d_call: TRBD1; clone_size: -; j_call: TRBJ1-5; v_call: TRBV2; cdr3_aa: CASRAGTGDSNQPQHF; cdr3_nt: TGTGCCAGCAGGGCCGGGACAGGGGATAGCAATCAGCCCCAGCATTTT
d_call: -; clone_size: -; j_call: TRBJ1-2; v_call: TRBV6-5; cdr3_aa: CASSPARNYGYTF; cdr3_nt: TGTGCCAGCAGTCCGGCCAGGAACTATGGCTACACCTTC
d_call: TRBD1; clone_size: -; j_call: TRBJ2-7; v_call: TRBV29-1; cdr3_aa: CSVRTGRSYEQYF; cdr3_nt: TGCAGCGTACGGACAGGGAGATCTTACGAGCAGTACTTC
d_call: -; clone_size: -; j_call: TRBJ2-7; v_call: TRBV5-4; cdr3_aa: CASSIDRYEQYF; cdr3_nt: TGTGCCAGCAGCATCGACCGCTACGAGCAGTACTTC
d_call: TRBD1; clone_size: -; j_call: TRBJ1-1; v_call: TRBV18; cdr3_aa: CASSLQWDRVSDTEAFF; cdr3_nt: TGTGCCAGCTCACTTCAATGGGACAGGGTTAGCGACACTGAAGCTTTCTTT
d_call: -; clone_size: -; j_call: TRBJ2-5; v_call: TRBV5-5; cdr3_aa: CASSLGADQETQYF; cdr3_nt: TGTGCCAGCAGCTTGGGGGCGGACCAAGAGACCCAGTACTTC
d_call: -; clone_size: -; j_call: TRBJ2-3; v_call: TRBV2; cdr3_aa: CASSEGYLRTDTQYF; cdr3_nt: TGTGCCAGCAGTGAAGGGTATCTCCGCACAGATACGCAGTATTTT
d_call: -; clone_size: -; j_call: TRBJ2-5; v_call: TRBV7-3; cdr3_aa: CASSLMGGAQETQYF; cdr3_nt: TGTGCCAGCAGCTTAATGGGGGGGGCCCAAGAGACCCAGTACTTC
d_call: TRBD1; clone_size: few; j_call: TRBJ2-2; v_call: TRBV6-6; cdr3_aa: CASSLGQGGRELFF; cdr3_nt: TGTGCCAGCAGTCTGGGACAGGGGGGCCGGGAGCTGTTTTTT
d_call: -; clone_size: -; j_call: TRBJ2-7; v_call: TRBV9; cdr3_aa: CASSPAGLAYEQYF; cdr3_nt: TGTGCCAGCAGCCCCGCGGGGCTAGCCTACGAGCAGTACTTC